The sequence of this TCR beta chain was determined in a study of breast tumors, draining lymph nodes, adjacent tissues. TCRdb reprocessed the multiplex PCR reads with MiXCR, giving one entry per CDR3 protein. The repertoire consists of 290,000 or so distinct CDR3 sequences, with around 31% occurring once and the leading ten covering roughly 1.1%. Samples came from axillary lymph nodes draining the breast cancer. Whole-study findings and limits: Data fit most tumor T cells coming from lymph node, expanding in tumor. Data only fit, rather than demonstrated, lymph node origin of most tumor T cells. Tumor TCR diversity was below lymph nodes but above nontumor tissue. Compared with basal-like, luminal-like tumors shared significantly more repertoire with nontumor tissue.

As concerns this clonotype: Its cognate antigen is unknown. Being one base from a much bigger clone, this may be a read error.

The CDR3 length is 15 residues. Germline V CDR1 and CDR2: SGDLS, YYNGEE. The chain couples TRBV9 to TRBJ2-1; 7 bases agree with TRBD1. The origin of this receptor is a female donor with breast cancer. Some clones in this sample may be carry-over from other donors' samples. The sequenced sample was axillary lymph node tissue. The CDR3: CASSAQLGQSNEPFF. CDR3 nucleotides: TGTGCCAGCAGCGCACAATTGGGACAGAGCAATGAGCCGTTCTTC. Filled out from reference TRBV9 and TRBJ2-1, the complete variable domain reads DSGVTQTPKHLITATGQRVTLRCSPRSGDLSVYWYQQSLDQGLQFLIQYYNGEERAKGNILERFSAQQFPDLHSELNLSSLELGDSALYFCASSAQLGQSNEPFFGPGTRLTVL.